The T cell receptor (beta chain) under discussion was sequenced for a study of T cell changes during pregnancy in multiple sclerosis. CDR3 length: 14 residues. The V and J ends lost 2 bases and 6 bases respectively, with 13 bases between them. Germline V gives CDR1 SGHRS, CDR2 YFSETQ. This clone appeared a single time. Libraries were prepared by immunoSEQ multiplex PCR; TCRdb keeps only in-frame clonotypes and omits some of them. The sample includes 40,000 to 45,000 clones, 91% of them seen just once. V usage is TRBV5-1 and J usage is TRBJ2-3; D possibly corresponds to TRBD2 (5 bases). The source of this sequence is a female donor with multiple sclerosis, enrolled in a pregnancy study. Material: CD4+ T cells from peripheral blood mononuclear cells, obtained before pregnancy. The DNA for the CDR3 is TGCGCCAGCAGCTTCTCCGCGGGTGGGGATACGCAGTATTTT. It translates to CASSFSAGGDTQYF.